These T cell receptor beta chains were read from a single sample in a study of blood T cell repertoires in COVID-19. Clones were read by immunoSEQ multiplex PCR, and TCRdb kept only the in-frame ones, dropping some. The table shows roughly 84,000 clones, with roughly 75% occurring only once. The sample was peripheral blood. These receptors were collected from a woman aged 45 to 65 with acute or convalescent COVID-19. The CDR3 runs from the conserved cysteine through the conserved F or W. D genes are given only for firm matches. Only part of the rows carry a size: once, few, many, or a class if the clone is expanded.

>-|TRBD1|TRBJ1-3|TRBV10-1
CASPGGSGNTIYF
TGCGCCAGCCCAGGGGGGTCAGGAAACACCATATATTTT
>few|-|TRBJ1-1|TRBV30
CAWSVGTNTEAFF
TGTGCCTGGAGTGTGGGCACTAACACTGAAGCTTTCTTT
>few|-|TRBJ1-1|TRBV6-2/TRBV6-3
CASSLSQGSAEAFF
TGTGCCAGCAGCCTATCACAGGGTTCGGCTGAAGCTTTCTTT
>-|-|TRBJ2-7|TRBV5-6
CASSLGPEGGSDEQYF
TGTGCCAGCAGCTTGGGCCCCGAGGGCGGATCTGACGAGCAGTACTTC
>-|-|TRBJ1-1|TRBV19
CASSIEGQFMNTEAFF
TGTGCCAGTAGTATTGAGGGCCAGTTCATGAACACTGAAGCTTTCTTT
>-|TRBD2|TRBJ2-3|TRBV24-1
CATSDLAGISTDTQYF
TGTGCCACCAGTGATTTAGCGGGGATAAGCACAGATACGCAGTATTTT
>-|TRBD1|TRBJ1-1|TRBV10-2
CASRGTGRDTEAFF
TGCGCCAGCAGAGGGACAGGGAGGGACACTGAAGCTTTCTTT
>once|-|TRBJ2-2|TRBV7-9
CASSPGDYTGELFF
TGTGCCAGCAGCCCAGGGGATTACACCGGGGAGCTGTTTTTT
>once|TRBD1|TRBJ1-2|TRBV28
CASSWGQSYGYTF
TGTGCCAGCAGTTGGGGACAGAGCTATGGCTACACCTTC
>few|-|TRBJ1-2|TRBV19
CASSLTGGGSGNYGYTF
TGTGCCAGTAGCCTCACCGGGGGGGGCAGCGGTAACTATGGCTACACCTTC
>-|-|TRBJ2-7|TRBV28
CASSPGQKEYF
TGTGCCAGCAGCCCCGGACAGAAGGAGTACTTC
>few|TRBD2|TRBJ2-5|TRBV7-2
CASSSGTSGFKTQYF
TGTGCCAGCAGCTCCGGGACTAGCGGATTTAAGACCCAGTACTTC
>-|-|TRBJ1-4|TRBV27
CASSRPGEKLFF
TGTGCCAGCAGCCGCCCGGGAGAAAAACTGTTTTTT
>-|-|TRBJ1-4|TRBV2
CASWQINEKLFF
TGTGCCAGCTGGCAAATTAATGAAAAACTGTTTTTT
>once|-|TRBJ2-1|TRBV5-4
CASSSQTENEQFF
TGTGCCAGCAGCTCCCAGACGGAGAATGAGCAGTTCTTC
>-|-|TRBJ2-7|TRBV7-2
CASSLWEGAYEQYF
TGTGCCAGCAGCTTATGGGAGGGGGCCTACGAGCAGTACTTC
>-|-|TRBJ2-1|TRBV6-5
CASNGGPGNEQFF
TGTGCCAGCAACGGGGGGCCAGGCAATGAGCAGTTCTTC
>-|TRBD1|TRBJ1-1|TRBV4-1
CASSQRDSTEAFF
TGCGCCAGCAGCCAAAGGGACAGCACTGAAGCTTTCTTT
>once|TRBD1|TRBJ1-2|TRBV6-4
CASSRQGGGYTF
TGTGCCAGCAGCCGACAGGGAGGCGGCTACACCTTC
>few|TRBD1|TRBJ2-7|TRBV28
CASSPLRTGGDF
TGTGCCAGCAGTCCGCTCCGGACAGGGGGAGACTTC
>once|TRBD2|TRBJ2-3|TRBV9
CASSVTSGGITDTQYF
TGTGCCAGCAGCGTAACTAGCGGGGGGATCACAGATACGCAGTATTTT
>-|TRBD1|TRBJ1-4|TRBV5-1
CASSSGTAGNEKLFF
TGCGCCAGCAGCTCGGGGACAGCCGGTAATGAAAAACTGTTTTTT
>once|-|TRBJ1-2|TRBV5-1
CASSLDPGANYGYTF
TGCGCCAGCAGCTTGGATCCAGGGGCTAACTATGGCTACACCTTC
>-|-|TRBJ1-5|TRBV27
CASSERAEFGQPQHF
TGTGCCAGCAGTGAGAGGGCCGAATTTGGTCAGCCCCAGCATTTT
>once|-|TRBJ2-3|TRBV4-1
CASSHPGTDTQYF
TGCGCCAGCAGCCACCCGGGCACAGATACGCAGTATTTT
>-|-|TRBJ1-2|TRBV19
CASEDSWSGYTF
TGTGCCAGCGAGGACAGTTGGTCGGGCTACACCTTC
>-|TRBD1|TRBJ1-5|TRBV9
CASGDRENQPQHF
TGTGCCAGCGGGGACAGGGAGAATCAGCCCCAGCATTTT
>-|-|TRBJ1-1|TRBV18
CASSPQGESAFF
TGTGCCAGCTCACCTCAAGGGGAATCAGCTTTCTTT
>-|TRBD1|TRBJ1-5|TRBV19
CASSTQGNGNQPQHF
TGTGCCAGTAGTACACAGGGGAATGGCAATCAGCCCCAGCATTTT
>-|-|TRBJ1-1|TRBV29-1
CSVEVPGQINTEAFF
TGCAGCGTTGAGGTACCTGGACAGATAAACACTGAAGCTTTCTTT
>few|-|TRBJ2-7|TRBV6-5
CASSYGALQAYEQYF
TGTGCCAGCAGTTACGGGGCGTTACAGGCTTACGAGCAGTACTTC
>few|-|TRBJ2-5|TRBV12-3/TRBV12-4
CASSLDSRETQYF
TGTGCCAGCAGTTTAGACAGTCGAGAGACCCAGTACTTC
>-|-|TRBJ1-1|TRBV3-1/TRBV3-2
CASSQELAVRGAFF
TGTGCCAGCAGCCAAGAATTGGCAGTTCGTGGAGCTTTCTTT
>-|-|TRBJ2-2|TRBV6-6
CASTELEAGELFF
TGTGCCAGCACCGAGTTAGAGGCCGGGGAGCTGTTTTTT
>-|TRBD1|TRBJ1-6|TRBV7-8
CASSLGQGINSPLHF
TGTGCCAGCAGCTTAGGACAGGGGATTAATTCACCCCTCCACTTT
>once|-|TRBJ1-1|TRBV27
CASSFALTSNTEAFF
TGTGCCAGCAGTTTCGCATTAACATCGAACACTGAAGCTTTCTTT
>-|-|TRBJ1-5|TRBV6-5
CATASRERQPQHF
TGTGCCACAGCGTCGAGGGAGCGTCAGCCCCAGCATTTT
>once|-|TRBJ2-5|TRBV9
CASSVEGGRQETQYF
TGTGCCAGCAGCGTAGAGGGGGGGAGGCAAGAGACCCAGTACTTC
>-|TRBD1|TRBJ1-5|TRBV18
CASSLYTGTGVGSNQPQHF
TGTGCCAGCTCACTTTACACCGGGACAGGGGTTGGGAGCAATCAGCCCCAGCATTTT
>-|TRBD1|TRBJ1-2|TRBV9
CASSSPTGKAYGYTF
TGTGCCAGCAGCTCCCCGACAGGGAAAGCTTATGGCTACACCTTC